This T cell receptor beta chain was sequenced for a study of blood T cell repertoires in COVID-19. Background on the study: From T cells, B-cell-depleted T cells, or PBMCs came the material, which was cDNA or gDNA.

Germline V lookup: CDR1 SGHNT, CDR2 YENEEA. Trimming at V came to 1 base and at J to 1 base, leaving 3 bases not matched to a gene. The CDR3 totals 17 residues. Assay used: immunoSEQ multiplex PCR; TCRdb lists only in-frame clones, some missing. The data show fewer than 20,000 clones, roughly 81% seen once. The genes are TRBV11-3 and TRBJ2-2; 10 bases fit TRBD2. The receptor was isolated from a human donor with active COVID-19. The donor label of this sample is uncertain. The source material was peripheral blood. CDR3 bases: TGTGCCAGCAGCTTAGTACTAGCGGGGAGGAACACCGGGGAGCTGTTTTTT. This translates into CASSLVLAGRNTGELFF.